This T cell receptor (beta chain) was observed in a study of blood T cell repertoires in COVID-19. CDR1 SGDLS and CDR2 YYNGEE come from the germline V gene. The trim removed 4 bases at V and 4 bases at J, leaving 8 bases unmatched. This CDR3 has 15 amino acids. This table comes from immunoSEQ multiplex PCR, and its TCRdb copy is limited to in-frame clones, with some not included. This table has hundreds of thousands of clones, 89% appearing once. The sequenced sample was PBMCs or T cells enriched from blood (not recorded which). The receptor comes from a middle-aged woman who had recovered from COVID-19. The chain is built from TRBV9 and TRBJ2-1; 7 nucleotides line up with TRBD1. Written as DNA, the CDR3 is TGTGCCAGCAGCACCCGGACAGGTTTTTACAATGAGCAGTTCTTC. Protein: CASSTRTGFYNEQFF. The variable domain in full, completed from reference TRBV9 and TRBJ2-1, reads DSGVTQTPKHLITATGQRVTLRCSPRSGDLSVYWYQQSLDQGLQFLIQYYNGEERAKGNILERFSAQQFPDLHSELNLSSLELGDSALYFCASSTRTGFYNEQFFGPGTRLTVL.